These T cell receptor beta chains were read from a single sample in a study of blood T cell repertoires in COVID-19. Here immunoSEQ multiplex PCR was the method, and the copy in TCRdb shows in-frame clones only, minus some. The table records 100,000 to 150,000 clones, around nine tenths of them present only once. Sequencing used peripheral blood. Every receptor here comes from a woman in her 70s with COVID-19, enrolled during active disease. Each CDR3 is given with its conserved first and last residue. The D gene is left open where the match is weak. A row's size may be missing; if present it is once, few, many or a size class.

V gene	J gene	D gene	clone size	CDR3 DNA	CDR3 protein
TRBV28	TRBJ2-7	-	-	TGTGCCACCTCCCCGGGACAACATCACGAGCAGTACTTC	CATSPGQHHEQYF
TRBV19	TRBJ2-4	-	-	TGTGCCAGTAGTATAATGCGGACAGCTCTAGCCAAAAACATTCAGTACTTC	CASSIMRTALAKNIQYF
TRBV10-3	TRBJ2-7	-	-	TGTGCCATCAGTGAGCGCGGGGGGACAGGGATGTACGAGCAGTACTTC	CAISERGGTGMYEQYF
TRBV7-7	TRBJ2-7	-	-	TGTGCTAGCAGCTTAGGACACTTCAGGTCCTACGAGCAGTACTTC	CASSLGHFRSYEQYF
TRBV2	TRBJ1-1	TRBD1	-	TGTGCCAGCAGCGTAGACAGGGTGAACACTGAAGCTTTCTTT	CASSVDRVNTEAFF
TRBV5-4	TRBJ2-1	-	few	TGTGCCAGCAGCCTCTCCTACAATGAGCAGTTCTTC	CASSLSYNEQFF
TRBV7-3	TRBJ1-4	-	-	TGTGCCAGCAGCTTAAAGGCAGGGGCGGGTGAAAAACTGTTTTTT	CASSLKAGAGEKLFF
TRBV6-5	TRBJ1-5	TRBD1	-	TGTGCCAGCAGTCGGGACAGAGATCAGCCCCAGCATTTT	CASSRDRDQPQHF
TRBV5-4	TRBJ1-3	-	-	TGTGCCAGCAGCCTAGCAGGGGCTGGAAACACCATATATTTT	CASSLAGAGNTIYF
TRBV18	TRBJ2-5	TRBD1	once	TGTGCCAGCTCCTTGGGGACAGGGAAAGAGACCCAGTACTTC	CASSLGTGKETQYF
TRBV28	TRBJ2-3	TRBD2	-	TGTGCCAGCAGTCCTCCTGCAGGAGCGGGGGCCGTCCGGGGAATGGGGTATTTT	CASSPPAGAGAVRGMGYF
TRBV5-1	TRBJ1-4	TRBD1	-	TGCGCCAGCAGCTTGGGGTCAGGGGGATGGGAAAAACTGTTTTTT	CASSLGSGGWEKLFF
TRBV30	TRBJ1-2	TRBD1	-	TGTGCCTGGGACCCGACAGGGGGTGTTTCTGGCTACACCTTC	CAWDPTGGVSGYTF
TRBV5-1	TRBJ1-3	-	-	TGCGCCAGCAGCTTGGCGGGGAGCTCTGGAAACACCATATATTTT	CASSLAGSSGNTIYF
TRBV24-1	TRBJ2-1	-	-	TGTGCCACCAGTGAGGGCCTCACAACACAGTTCTTC	CATSEGLTTQFF
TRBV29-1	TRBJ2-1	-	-	TGCAGCGTGCCCCTCCTAGGGGCCAATGAGCAGTTCTTC	CSVPLLGANEQFF
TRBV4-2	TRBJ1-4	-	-	TGTGCCAGCAGCCAAGCAGGGGATGCGACTAATGAAAAACTGTTTTTT	CASSQAGDATNEKLFF
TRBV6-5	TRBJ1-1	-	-	TGTGCCAGCAGGCCAACAGGGTGGTCCACTGAAGCTTTCTTT	CASRPTGWSTEAFF
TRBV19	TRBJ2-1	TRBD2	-	TGTGCCAGTAACTCGGGACTAGCGGGGGGGCTGGAGCAGTTCTTC	CASNSGLAGGLEQFF
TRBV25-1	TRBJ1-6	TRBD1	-	TGTGCCAGCAATCGACAGGGAGATTCACCCCTCCACTTT	CASNRQGDSPLHF
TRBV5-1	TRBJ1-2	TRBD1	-	TGCGCCAGCAGCCGGGGGACAGGGCAGGGCTATGGCTACACCTTC	CASSRGTGQGYGYTF
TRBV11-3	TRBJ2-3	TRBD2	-	TGTGCCAGCAGCCTCGGACTAGCGAGTGATACGCAGTATTTT	CASSLGLASDTQYF
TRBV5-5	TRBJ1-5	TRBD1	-	TGTGCCAGCAGCCAGGGACAGGGGGCCCAGCAGCCCCAGCATTTT	CASSQGQGAQQPQHF
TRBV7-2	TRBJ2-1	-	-	TGTGCCAGCAGCTATGACAGATACAATGAGCAGTTCTTC	CASSYDRYNEQFF
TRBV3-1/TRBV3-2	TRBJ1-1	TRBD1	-	TGTGCCAGCAGCCCTGGACAGGACCCCTGGAACACTGAAGCTTTCTTT	CASSPGQDPWNTEAFF
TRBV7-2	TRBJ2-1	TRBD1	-	TGTGCCAGCAGCCAAGACAGGGGGAACTACAATGAGCAGTTCTTC	CASSQDRGNYNEQFF
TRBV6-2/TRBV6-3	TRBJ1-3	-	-	TGTGCCAGCAGTCGCCAGTTGGGGGCCTCTGGAAACACCATATATTTT	CASSRQLGASGNTIYF
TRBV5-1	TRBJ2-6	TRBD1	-	TGCGCCAGCAGCTTGGGATTGGGGACAGGGAATTCTGGGGCCAACGTCCTGACTTTC	CASSLGLGTGNSGANVLTF
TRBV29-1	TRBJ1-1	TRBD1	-	TGCAGCACCCGACAGGGATATGACACTGAAGCTTTCTTT	CSTRQGYDTEAFF
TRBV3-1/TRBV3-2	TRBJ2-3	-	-	TGTGCCAGCAGCCAACTATCGAGGGGGATCCCAGATACGCAGTATTTT	CASSQLSRGIPDTQYF
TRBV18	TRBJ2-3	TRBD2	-	TGTGCCAGCTCATCACCCGGGACTAGCGGCACAGATACGCAGTATTTT	CASSSPGTSGTDTQYF
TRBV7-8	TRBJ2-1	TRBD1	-	TGTGCCAGCAGCCCCGGGACAGGGGATTACAATGAGCAGTTCTTC	CASSPGTGDYNEQFF
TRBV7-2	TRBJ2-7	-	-	TGTGCCAGCAGCGTTGGCCGAGGGGGACCCGCCTACGAGCAGTACTTC	CASSVGRGGPAYEQYF
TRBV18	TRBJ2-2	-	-	TGTGCCAGCTCACCGCGGACAGACCAAAACACCGGGGAGCTGTTTTTT	CASSPRTDQNTGELFF
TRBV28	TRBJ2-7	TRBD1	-	TGTGCCAGCAGTCCACCCGGGACAGGGATCTACGAGCAGTACTTC	CASSPPGTGIYEQYF
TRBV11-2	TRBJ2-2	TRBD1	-	TGTGCCAGCAGCCCCACCCACAGGGGACGGACCGGGGAGCTGTTTTTT	CASSPTHRGRTGELFF
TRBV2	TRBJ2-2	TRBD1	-	TGTGCCAGCAGAGGACAGGGGGAGGGCGGGGAGCTGTTTTTT	CASRGQGEGGELFF
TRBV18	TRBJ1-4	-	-	TGTGCCAGCTCATCGGACCGCCCGGGGGCTAATGAAAAACTGTTTTTT	CASSSDRPGANEKLFF
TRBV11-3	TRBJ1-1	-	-	TGTGCCAGCAGCTTCGCGGCGGACTATGAAGCTTTCTTT	CASSFAADYEAFF
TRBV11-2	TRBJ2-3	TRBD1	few	TGTGCCAGCAGCCCGGACAGGGGGTTAGGGGATACGCAGTATTTT	CASSPDRGLGDTQYF
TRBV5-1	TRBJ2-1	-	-	TGCGCCAGCAGCTTCGAGCGAAGCTCCTACAATGAGCAGTTCTTC	CASSFERSSYNEQFF
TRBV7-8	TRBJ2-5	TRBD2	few	TGTGCCAGCAGCTTGACTAGGACTAGCGGCAGGGAGACCCAGTACTTC	CASSLTRTSGRETQYF
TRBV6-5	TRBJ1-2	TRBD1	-	TGTGCCAGCAGCCTACAGGGGGCCAACTATGGCTACACCTTC	CASSLQGANYGYTF
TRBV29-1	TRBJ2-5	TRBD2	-	TGCAGCGTGCCCCTAGCGGGGGTCGCTCAGACCCAGTACTTC	CSVPLAGVAQTQYF
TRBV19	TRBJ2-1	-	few	TGTGCCAGTAGTATGGGACAAATGAATGAGCAGTTCTTC	CASSMGQMNEQFF
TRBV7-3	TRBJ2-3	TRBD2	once	TGTGCCAGCTCCAACGCCCAAGCGGGGGTCACAGATACGCAGTATTTT	CASSNAQAGVTDTQYF
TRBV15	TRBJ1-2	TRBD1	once	TGTGCCACCAGCAGAGCAGGGGGTGGCTCCTATGGCTACACCTTC	CATSRAGGGSYGYTF
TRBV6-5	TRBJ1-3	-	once	TGTGCCAGCAATCCTACACAGGGAACCGGAAACACCATATATTTT	CASNPTQGTGNTIYF